This record looks at one T cell receptor (beta chain) sequence and its context. The sample belongs to a study of CD8 T cells in Susac syndrome. Germline CDR1 reads SGHRS; CDR2 reads YFSETQ. CDR3 length equals 18 residues. V lost 1 base, J lost 1 base, and 20 bases lay in between. From blood CD8+ and CD4+ T cells, the TCR beta chain was sequenced. CD8+ and CD4+ T cells were negatively isolated; TEMRA cells were FACS-enriched. RNA was extracted with the RNeasy kit, and a quantity of roughly 0.5 to 1 ug was reverse transcribed using random hexamers. The TCR beta CDR3 was amplified by immunoSEQ multiplex PCR across 54 Vbeta, 13 Jbeta. TCRdb re-called the immunoSEQ multiplex PCR reads with MiXCR, one entry per CDR3 protein. The data hold about 400,000 distinct CDR3 sequences, with more than 80% observed a single time.

The source material was CD8+ T cells from PBMCs. V is TRBV5-1 and J is TRBJ1-1; perhaps TRBD1 as D (6 bases). This TCR was recovered from a human donor with multiple sclerosis. The CDR3 reads CASSLRREQGFANTEAFF. The CDR3 DNA reads as TGCGCCAGCAGCTTGAGGCGGGAACAGGGTTTTGCGAACACTGAAGCTTTCTTT.